The clone carrying this T cell receptor beta chain was picked up many times. The antigen is not known. CDR3 length equals 15 residues. J was trimmed by 3 bases and V by 1 base; bases with no gene match: 2. The germline gives CDR1 SGHVS, CDR2 FQNEAQ. Constant-segment primers and 5'RACE yielded cDNA libraries for TCR alpha and TCR beta, each carrying sample barcodes and UMIs. TCRdb analysed the 5' RACE reads with MiXCR anew, one entry per CDR3 protein. The sample shows about 410,000 distinct CDR3 sequences, around 17% of them seen only once. This specimen belongs to a study of T-cell memory formation after mild COVID-19. Study results and limitations: Memory cells collected pre-infection included some clones that later responded, suggesting cross-reactive memory joined.

The sequence came from a man aged 18 to 30 who had mild COVID-19 (a few samples of this study predate the infection). Cell type and time point are not known. The chain couples TRBV7-8 to TRBJ2-1, with 8 bases aligning to TRBD2. Sequencing used PBMCs or a T cell subset sorted from them (not recorded which). The chain's CDR3 is CASSLVSGGYNEQFF. CDR3 bases: TGTGCCAGCAGCTTAGTGAGCGGGGGCTACAATGAGCAGTTCTTC.